The TCR beta chain under discussion was sequenced for a study of blood T cell repertoires in COVID-19 (dated by TCRdb to about 2020). At the level of the whole study: Samples from collaborators originated in the United States, Italy and Spain and spanned both the acute and convalescent phases of COVID-19. The material from the prospective study consisted of cDNA or gDNA derived from T cells, B-cell-depleted T cells, or PBMCs. Subjects who had been exposed to COVID-19, were actively infected with it, or had recovered from it provided the deeply sampled blood TCRbeta repertoires that made up the dataset. The repertoires were released in a freely available public database meant as a resource for research on the immune response to SARS-CoV-2. The samples were drawn from two sources: the first 160 participants of the ongoing ImmuneRACE study, and 1,200 or so subjects contributed by 6 global collaborators. The sample metadata nearly always contained a de-identified subject ID, COVID-19 status, age in years and sex. Where HLA class I and class II types were available, the types were taken from metadata supplied by the sample provider, not from assay-based typing. The research as a whole found: The amount of clinical and demographic metadata varied by source and participant and was provided uncurated.

Comment on this clone: Which antigen it targets is not known. Base qualities are not at hand, and no much larger clone is one base apart.

TCRbeta CDR3 regions were amplified from genomic DNA using the immunoSEQ Assay, a bias-controlled multiplex PCR. The study's processing was this. Within the assay, amplification of reference gene primers was used to estimate how many nucleated cells each sample contained. To quantify the absolute abundance of each unique TCRbeta CDR3 rearrangement, sequence reads were collapsed and filtered. Productive Simpson clonality was computed per sample as the square root of Simpson's diversity index over productive rearrangements. TCRdb obtained this table from immuneACCESS and retained in-frame rearrangements with V and J assigned. These tables miss some clones; where compared with another copy, unresolved V genes account for less than half of the shortfall, and the remainder is unexplained. The V and J calls and the clone size are those of that table, but D and trimming were determined from the DNA. The sample includes around 150,000 clones, with approximately 85% observed a single time. 7% to 10% of the sample is held by the ten biggest clonotypes.

V was cut back by 3 bases and J by 0 bases, leaving a gap of 20 bases between them. The CDR3 spans 18 residues, from the cysteine through the phenylalanine. The DNA shown is the 54-base CDR3, in frame from base 1. CDR1 and CDR2 (DFQATT, SNEGSKA) derive from the germline V gene (reference sequence). In Seattle, one collaborating source enrolled patients while the infection was active and tracked those patients longitudinally over the course of disease. Whole blood was collected in K2EDTA tubes by collaborating institutions according to the institutions' own protocols. Collaborator samples were shipped for TCRbeta analysis as frozen whole blood, isolated PBMCs, or DNA extracted from either sample type.

The sequenced sample consisted of peripheral blood. The receptor's source is a woman aged 55-69 years with COVID-19, enrolled during active disease. The chain links TRBV20-1 with TRBJ1-4, and perhaps TRBD1 as D gene, on 5 matching bases. CDR3 sequence: CSASRNPLSGATNEKLFF. The nucleotides read TGCAGTGCTAGTCGTAACCCGCTCTCGGGGGCAACTAATGAAAAACTGTTTTTT.